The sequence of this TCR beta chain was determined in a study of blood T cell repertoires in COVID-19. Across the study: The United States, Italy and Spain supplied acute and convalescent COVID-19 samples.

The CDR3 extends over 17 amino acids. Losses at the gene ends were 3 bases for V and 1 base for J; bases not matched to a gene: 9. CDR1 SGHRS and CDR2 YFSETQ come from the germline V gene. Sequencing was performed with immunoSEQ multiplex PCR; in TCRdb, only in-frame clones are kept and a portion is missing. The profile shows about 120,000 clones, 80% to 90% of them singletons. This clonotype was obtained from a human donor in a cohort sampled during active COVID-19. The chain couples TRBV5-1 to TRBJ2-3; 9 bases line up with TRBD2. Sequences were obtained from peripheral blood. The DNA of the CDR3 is TGCGCCAGCAGCTCGGGGGAGCGGGGGGCCCGCACAGATACGCAGTATTTT. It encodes CASSSGERGARTDTQYF.